A selection of T cell receptor beta chains follows, all from one sample in a study of T cells after yellow fever vaccination. TCRdb reprocessed the 5' RACE reads via MiXCR and lists one record per CDR3 protein. The sample lists 15,000 or so distinct CDR3 sequences, approximately 7% seen once, with 1.6% in the top ten. The sequencing used PBMCs, either bulk or a sorted T-cell subset (CD4+, CD8+, memory, or dextramer-sorted; not recorded which), collected on the day of the yellow fever booster vaccination. All receptors come from a man aged 18 to 29 who received the YFV17D yellow fever vaccine. Each CDR3 is given with its conserved first and last residue. The order of the fields is D gene, J gene, V gene, clone size, CDR3 protein, CDR3 DNA. The D gene is left open where the match is weak. Size is stated as how often the clone was seen (once, few, many) or a class if it is expanded.

D gene: NA; J gene: TRBJ2-3; V gene: TRBV5-1; clone size: many; CDR3 protein: CASSLEGARRDTQYF; CDR3 DNA: TGCGCCAGCAGCTTGGAAGGGGCTAGGAGGGATACGCAGTATTTT
D gene: TRBD1; J gene: TRBJ2-7; V gene: TRBV7-3; clone size: many; CDR3 protein: CASSYNAGGGEQYF; CDR3 DNA: TGTGCCAGCAGCTATAACGCAGGGGGCGGCGAGCAGTACTTC
D gene: TRBD1; J gene: TRBJ2-5; V gene: TRBV20-1; clone size: many; CDR3 protein: CSALPGGQGGETQYF; CDR3 DNA: TGCAGTGCTCTCCCCGGCGGACAGGGTGGGGAGACCCAGTACTTC
D gene: NA; J gene: TRBJ2-3; V gene: TRBV12-3/TRBV12-4; clone size: medium-sized; CDR3 protein: CASSLLRRDTQYF; CDR3 DNA: TGTGCCAGCAGTCTATTGAGAAGAGATACGCAGTATTTT
D gene: NA; J gene: TRBJ1-2; V gene: TRBV24-1; clone size: many; CDR3 protein: CATSDRTVYGYTF; CDR3 DNA: TGTGCCACCAGTGATCGGACAGTATATGGCTACACCTTC
D gene: NA; J gene: TRBJ1-4; V gene: TRBV29-1; clone size: few; CDR3 protein: CSVEDPWAGPEKLFF; CDR3 DNA: TGCAGCGTTGAAGATCCGTGGGCAGGGCCCGAAAAACTGTTTTTT
D gene: NA; J gene: TRBJ2-5; V gene: TRBV5-6; clone size: many; CDR3 protein: CASSSTYTETQYF; CDR3 DNA: TGTGCCAGCAGCTCCACATATACGGAGACCCAGTACTTC
D gene: NA; J gene: TRBJ2-1; V gene: TRBV20-1; clone size: many; CDR3 protein: CSASGTPGDEQFF; CDR3 DNA: TGCAGTGCTAGCGGGACACCCGGGGATGAGCAGTTCTTC
D gene: NA; J gene: TRBJ2-2; V gene: TRBV12-3/TRBV12-4; clone size: medium-sized; CDR3 protein: CASKIYRFQGVLFTGELFF; CDR3 DNA: TGTGCCAGCAAAATTTACAGGTTTCAAGGGGTGCTATTCACCGGGGAGCTGTTTTTT
D gene: NA; J gene: TRBJ1-4; V gene: TRBV5-1; clone size: many; CDR3 protein: CASSLGLGEGEKLFF; CDR3 DNA: TGCGCCAGCAGCTTGGGACTAGGAGAGGGAGAAAAACTGTTTTTT
D gene: TRBD2; J gene: TRBJ2-1; V gene: TRBV11-3; clone size: many; CDR3 protein: CASSLGTSGGANEQFF; CDR3 DNA: TGTGCCAGCAGCTTAGGGACTAGCGGGGGGGCCAATGAGCAGTTCTTC
D gene: NA; J gene: TRBJ2-7; V gene: TRBV11-2; clone size: many; CDR3 protein: CASSLDKGTQQYF; CDR3 DNA: TGTGCCAGCAGCTTAGATAAAGGGACACAGCAGTACTTC
D gene: NA; J gene: TRBJ2-2; V gene: TRBV3-1; clone size: many; CDR3 protein: CASSPTVSTNTGELFF; CDR3 DNA: TGTGCCAGCAGTCCGACCGTGTCCACGAACACCGGGGAGCTGTTTTTT
D gene: NA; J gene: TRBJ1-4; V gene: TRBV7-9; clone size: many; CDR3 protein: CASSLEAATNEKLFF; CDR3 DNA: TGTGCCAGCAGCTTAGAGGCCGCAACTAATGAAAAACTGTTTTTT
D gene: TRBD1; J gene: TRBJ1-2; V gene: TRBV2; clone size: many; CDR3 protein: CASRYLGQGNTF; CDR3 DNA: TGTGCCAGCAGATACTTGGGACAGGGCAACACCTTC
D gene: NA; J gene: TRBJ2-1; V gene: TRBV11-3; clone size: many; CDR3 protein: CASSGGPNNEQFF; CDR3 DNA: TGTGCCAGCAGCGGGGGGCCAAACAATGAGCAGTTCTTC
D gene: NA; J gene: TRBJ2-2; V gene: TRBV6-5; clone size: many; CDR3 protein: CASSYSTAPTNTGELFF; CDR3 DNA: TGTGCCAGCAGTTACTCAACAGCGCCTACGAACACCGGGGAGCTGTTTTTT
D gene: NA; J gene: TRBJ2-2; V gene: TRBV6-1; clone size: many; CDR3 protein: CASSEPNTGELFF; CDR3 DNA: TGTGCCAGCAGTGAACCAAACACCGGGGAGCTGTTTTTT